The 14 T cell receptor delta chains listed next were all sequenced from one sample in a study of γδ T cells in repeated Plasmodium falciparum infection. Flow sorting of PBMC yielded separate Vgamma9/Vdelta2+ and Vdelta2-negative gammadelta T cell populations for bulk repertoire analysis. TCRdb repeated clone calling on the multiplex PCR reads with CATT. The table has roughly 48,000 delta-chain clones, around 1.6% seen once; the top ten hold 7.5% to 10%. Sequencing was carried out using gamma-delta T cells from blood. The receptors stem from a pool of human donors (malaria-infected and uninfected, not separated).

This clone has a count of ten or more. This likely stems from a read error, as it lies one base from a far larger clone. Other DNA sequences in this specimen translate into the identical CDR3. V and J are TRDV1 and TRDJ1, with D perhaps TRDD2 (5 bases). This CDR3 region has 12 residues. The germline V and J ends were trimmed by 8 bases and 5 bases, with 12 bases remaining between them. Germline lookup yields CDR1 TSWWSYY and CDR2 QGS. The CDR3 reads CALFSSRDKLIF. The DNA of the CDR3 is TGTGCTCTTTTTTCCTCCAGGGATAAACTCATCTTT.

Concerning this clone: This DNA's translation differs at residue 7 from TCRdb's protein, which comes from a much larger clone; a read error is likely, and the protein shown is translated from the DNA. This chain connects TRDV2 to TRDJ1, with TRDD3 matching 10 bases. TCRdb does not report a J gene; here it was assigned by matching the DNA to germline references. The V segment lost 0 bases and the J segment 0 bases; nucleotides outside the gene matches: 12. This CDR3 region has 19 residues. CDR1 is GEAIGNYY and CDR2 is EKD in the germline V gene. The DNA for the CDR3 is TGTGCCTGTGACACCTTTTTCTACGGGGGATACGGGTACACCGATAAACTCATCTTT. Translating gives CACDTFFYGGYGYTDKLIF.

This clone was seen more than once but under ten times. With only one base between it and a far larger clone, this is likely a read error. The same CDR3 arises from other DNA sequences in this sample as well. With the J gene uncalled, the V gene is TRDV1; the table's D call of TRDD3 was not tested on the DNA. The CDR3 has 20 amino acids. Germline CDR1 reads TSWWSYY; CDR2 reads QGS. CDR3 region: CALGEPLLSGIYDETAQLFF. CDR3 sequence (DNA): TGTGCTCTTGGGGAACCTCTCCTAAGTGGGATTTACGATGAGACAGCACAGCTCTTCTTT.

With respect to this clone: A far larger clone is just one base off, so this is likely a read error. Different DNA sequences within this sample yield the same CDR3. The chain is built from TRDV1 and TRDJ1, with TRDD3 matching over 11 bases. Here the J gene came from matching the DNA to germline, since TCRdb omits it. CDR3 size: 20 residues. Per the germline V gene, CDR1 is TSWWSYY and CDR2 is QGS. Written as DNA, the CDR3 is TGTGCCCTTGGGGAATTGGTCTGGGGGATACTCCTCCCTAACACCGATAAACTCATCTTT. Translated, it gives CALGELVWGILLPNTDKLIF.

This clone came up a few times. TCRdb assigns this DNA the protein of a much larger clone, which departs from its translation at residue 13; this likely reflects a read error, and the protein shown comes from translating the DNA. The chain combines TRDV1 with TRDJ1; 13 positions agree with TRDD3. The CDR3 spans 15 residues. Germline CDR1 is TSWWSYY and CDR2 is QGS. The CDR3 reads CALGDCTGGYEKPIF. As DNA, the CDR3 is TGTGCTCTTGGGGACTGCACTGGGGGATACGAGAAACCCATCTTT.

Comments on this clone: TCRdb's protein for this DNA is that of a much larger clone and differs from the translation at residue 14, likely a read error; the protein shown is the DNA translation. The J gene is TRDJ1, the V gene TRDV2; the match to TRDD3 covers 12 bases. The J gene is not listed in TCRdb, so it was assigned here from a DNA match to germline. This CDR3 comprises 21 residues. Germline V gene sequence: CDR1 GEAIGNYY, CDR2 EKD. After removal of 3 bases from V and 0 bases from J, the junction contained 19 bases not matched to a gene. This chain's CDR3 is CACDSVLMGTGGYTHTDKLIF. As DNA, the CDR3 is TGTGCCTGTGACTCCGTTTTAATGGGTACTGGGGGATACACCCACACCGATAAACTCATCTTT.

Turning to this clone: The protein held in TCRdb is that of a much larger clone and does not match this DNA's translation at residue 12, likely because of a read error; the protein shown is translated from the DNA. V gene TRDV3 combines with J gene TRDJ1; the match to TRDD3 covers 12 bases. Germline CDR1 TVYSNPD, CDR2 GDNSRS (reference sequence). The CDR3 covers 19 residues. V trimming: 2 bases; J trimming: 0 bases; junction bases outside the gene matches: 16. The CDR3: CAFLLPYWGIPSYTDKLIF. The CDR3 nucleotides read TGTGCCTTTCTACTTCCTTACTGGGGGATACCCTCTTACACCGATAAACTCATCTTT.

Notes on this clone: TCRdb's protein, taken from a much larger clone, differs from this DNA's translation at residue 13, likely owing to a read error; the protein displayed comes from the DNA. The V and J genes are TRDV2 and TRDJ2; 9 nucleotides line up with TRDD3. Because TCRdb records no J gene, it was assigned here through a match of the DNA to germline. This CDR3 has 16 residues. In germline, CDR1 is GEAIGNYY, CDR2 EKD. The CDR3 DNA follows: TGTGCCTGTGACAGACTGGGGGACCCTTTGACAGCAAAACTCTTCTTT. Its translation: CACDRLGDPLTAKLFF.

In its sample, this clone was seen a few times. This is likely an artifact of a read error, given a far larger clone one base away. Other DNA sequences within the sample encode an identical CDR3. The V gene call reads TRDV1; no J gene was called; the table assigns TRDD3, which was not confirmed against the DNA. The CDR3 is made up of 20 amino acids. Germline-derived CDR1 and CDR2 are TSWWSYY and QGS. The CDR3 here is CALGAFRRDWGIPSTDKLIF. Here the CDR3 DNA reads TGTGCTCTTGGGGCTTTCCGGCGGGACTGGGGGATTCCAAGCACCGATAAGCTCATCTTT.

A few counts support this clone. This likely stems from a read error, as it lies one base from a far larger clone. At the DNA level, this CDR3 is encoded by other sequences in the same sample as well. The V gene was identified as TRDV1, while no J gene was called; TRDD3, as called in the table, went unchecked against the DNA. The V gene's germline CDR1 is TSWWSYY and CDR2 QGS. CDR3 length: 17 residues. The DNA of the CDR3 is TGTGCTCTTGCGACTAGCGCCCCTGGGGAACCCACCGATAAGCTCATCTTT. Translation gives CALATSAPGEPTDKLIF.

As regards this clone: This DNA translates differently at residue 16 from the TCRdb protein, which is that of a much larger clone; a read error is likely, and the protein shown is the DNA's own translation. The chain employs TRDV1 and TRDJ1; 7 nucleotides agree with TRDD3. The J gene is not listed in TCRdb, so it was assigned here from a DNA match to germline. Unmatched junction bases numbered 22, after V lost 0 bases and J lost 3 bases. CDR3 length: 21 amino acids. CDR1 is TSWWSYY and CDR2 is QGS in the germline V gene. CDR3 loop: CALGELKVLSTWGEYADKLIF. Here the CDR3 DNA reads TGTGCTCTTGGGGAACTGAAAGTTCTGTCCACCTGGGGGGAATACGCCGATAAACTCATCTTT.

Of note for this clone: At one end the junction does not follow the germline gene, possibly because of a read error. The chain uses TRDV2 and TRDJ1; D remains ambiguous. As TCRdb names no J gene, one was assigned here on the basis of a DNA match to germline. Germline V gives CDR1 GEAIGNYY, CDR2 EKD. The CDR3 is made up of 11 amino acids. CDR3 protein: CSGLDTDKLIF. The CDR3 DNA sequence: TGCTCCGGGCTAGACACCGATAAACTCATCTTT.

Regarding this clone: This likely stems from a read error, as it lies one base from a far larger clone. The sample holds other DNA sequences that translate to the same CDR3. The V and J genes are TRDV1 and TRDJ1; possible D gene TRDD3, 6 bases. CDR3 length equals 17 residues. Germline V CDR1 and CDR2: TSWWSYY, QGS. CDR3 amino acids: CAQLAFFGGPSTYKLIF. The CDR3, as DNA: TGTGCTCAGTTGGCCTTTTTTGGGGGTCCTTCTACTTATAAGCTCATCTTT.

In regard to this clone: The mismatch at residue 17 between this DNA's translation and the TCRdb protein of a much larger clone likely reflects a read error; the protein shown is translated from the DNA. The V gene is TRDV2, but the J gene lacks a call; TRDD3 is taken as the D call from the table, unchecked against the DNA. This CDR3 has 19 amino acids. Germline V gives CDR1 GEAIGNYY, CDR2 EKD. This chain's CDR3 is CACDTLLGDTLGDTRQLFF. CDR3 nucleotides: TGTGCCTGTGACACCCTACTGGGGGATACGCTGGGGGACACCCGACAGCTGTTTTTC.